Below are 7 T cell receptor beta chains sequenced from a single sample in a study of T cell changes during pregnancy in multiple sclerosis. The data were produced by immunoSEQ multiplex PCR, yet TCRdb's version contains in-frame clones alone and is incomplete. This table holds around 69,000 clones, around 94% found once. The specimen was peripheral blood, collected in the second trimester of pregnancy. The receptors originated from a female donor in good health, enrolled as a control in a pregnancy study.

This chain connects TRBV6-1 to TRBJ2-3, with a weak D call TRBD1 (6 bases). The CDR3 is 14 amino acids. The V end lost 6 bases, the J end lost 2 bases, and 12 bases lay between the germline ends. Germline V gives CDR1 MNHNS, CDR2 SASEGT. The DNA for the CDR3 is TGTGCCAGCAGAGACAGGTTAAACACAGATACGCAGTATTTT. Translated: CASRDRLNTDTQYF.

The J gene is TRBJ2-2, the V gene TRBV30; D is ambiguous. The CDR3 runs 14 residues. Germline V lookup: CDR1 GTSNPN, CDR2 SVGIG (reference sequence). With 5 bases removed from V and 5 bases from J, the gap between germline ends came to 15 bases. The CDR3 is CAWSRELPTGELFF. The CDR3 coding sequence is TGTGCCTGGTCTCGAGAGCTTCCAACCGGGGAGCTGTTTTTT.

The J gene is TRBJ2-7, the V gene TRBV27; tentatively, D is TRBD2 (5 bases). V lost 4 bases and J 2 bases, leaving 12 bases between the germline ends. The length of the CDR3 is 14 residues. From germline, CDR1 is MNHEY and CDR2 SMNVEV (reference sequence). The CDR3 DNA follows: TGTGCCAGCAGTTCCCCCGGGAACCCCTACGAGCAGTACTTC. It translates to CASSSPGNPYEQYF.

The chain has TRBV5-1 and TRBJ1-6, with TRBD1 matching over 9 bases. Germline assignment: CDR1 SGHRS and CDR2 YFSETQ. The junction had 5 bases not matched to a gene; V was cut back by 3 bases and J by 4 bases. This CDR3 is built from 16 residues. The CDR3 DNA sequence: TGCGCCAGCAGCTCCAGGGGGACAGGGTATAATTCACCCCTCCACTTT. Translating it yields CASSSRGTGYNSPLHF.

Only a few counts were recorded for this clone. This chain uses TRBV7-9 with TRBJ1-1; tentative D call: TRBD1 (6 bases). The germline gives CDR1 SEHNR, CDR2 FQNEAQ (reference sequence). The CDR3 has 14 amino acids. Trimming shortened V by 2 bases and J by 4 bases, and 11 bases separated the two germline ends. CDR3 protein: CASSLNRVGTEAFF. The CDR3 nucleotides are TGTGCCAGCAGCTTAAACAGGGTAGGCACTGAAGCTTTCTTT.

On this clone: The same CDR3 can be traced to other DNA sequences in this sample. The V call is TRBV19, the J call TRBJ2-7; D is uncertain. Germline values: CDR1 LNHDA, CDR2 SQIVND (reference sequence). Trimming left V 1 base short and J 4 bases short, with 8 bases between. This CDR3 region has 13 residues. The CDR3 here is CASSIASDYEQYF. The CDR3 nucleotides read TGTGCCAGTAGTATAGCCAGCGATTACGAGCAGTACTTC.

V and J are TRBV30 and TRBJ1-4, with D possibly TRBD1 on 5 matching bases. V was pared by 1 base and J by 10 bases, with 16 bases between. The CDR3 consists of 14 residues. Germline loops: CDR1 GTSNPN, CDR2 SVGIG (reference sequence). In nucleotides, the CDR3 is TGTGCCTGGAGTGAGGGCCATCTCGGGGGAAAACTGTTTTTT. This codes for CAWSEGHLGGKLFF. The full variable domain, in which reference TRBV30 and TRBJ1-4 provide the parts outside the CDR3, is SQTIHQWPATLVQPVGSPLSLECTVEGTSNPNLYWYRQAAGRGLQLLFYSVGIGQISSEVPQNLSASRPQDRQFILSSKKLLLSDSGFYLCAWSEGHLGGKLFFGSGTQLSVL.